These 30 T cell receptor beta chains were sequenced from one sample in a study of metastatic and nonmetastatic thyroid tumors. Thyroid surgery was preceded by no treatment in any patient. TCRdb reanalyzed the PCR reads with MiXCR. There are approximately 21,000 clones in the sample; 27% occur only once, and 6.1% lies in the top ten. What was sequenced was blood. These receptors came from a female donor with papillary thyroid cancer or a benign thyroid nodule (not recorded which). Some clones in this sample may be carry-over from other donors' samples.

J is TRBJ2-7 and V is TRBV5-1; D is perhaps TRBD2 (6 bases). The V gene's germline CDR1 is SGHRS and CDR2 YFSETQ. This CDR3 contains 14 residues. V dropped 0 bases and J dropped 4 bases, with 11 bases sitting between them. CDR3 DNA sequence: TGCGCCAGCAGCTTGGGGCTAGCGTTGTACGAGCAGTACTTC. It translates to CASSLGLALYEQYF.

There are a few counts of this clone. The chain joins TRBV20-1 to TRBJ2-7; 8 bases align to TRBD2. This CDR3 has 14 amino acids. The germline V gene has CDR1 DFQATT and CDR2 SNEGSKA (reference sequence). The V and J ends lost 2 bases and 2 bases, in that order; junction bases with no gene match: 5. The CDR3 protein is CSARRAGGAYEQYF. In DNA, the CDR3 is TGCAGTGCTAGACGCGCGGGAGGAGCCTACGAGCAGTACTTC.

This chain connects TRBV11-2 to TRBJ2-3; D is undetermined. The V and J ends lost 5 bases and 3 bases respectively, with 12 bases between them. The CDR3 extends over 14 amino acids. Germline V gives CDR1 SGHAT, CDR2 FQNNGV. The CDR3 nucleotides are TGTGCCAGCAGCCTCCTAGTAGGGACAGATACGCAGTATTTT. Encoded protein: CASSLLVGTDTQYF.

This clone has ten or more counts. This chain uses TRBV20-1 with TRBJ2-1; D uncertain. CDR1 is DFQATT, CDR2 SNEGSKA, per germline (reference sequence). The CDR3 sequence is 17 residues long. The ends were cut back, 3 bases at V and 0 bases at J, with 18 bases in the middle. CDR3 region: CSARPSGALSSYNEQFF. CDR3 bases: TGCAGTGCTAGGCCCTCAGGTGCATTGAGCTCCTACAATGAGCAGTTCTTC.

This clone is medium-sized. Other DNA sequences in this sample translate to the same CDR3. The CDR3, as DNA: TGTGCCAGCAGTGTGATTACAGGGGGAGGGCCGAGGGAGACCCAGTACTTC. The encoded protein is CASSVITGGGPRETQYF. V usage is TRBV6-1 and J usage is TRBJ2-5, with D possibly matching TRBD1 (8 bases). Germline loops: CDR1 MNHNS, CDR2 SASEGT. The CDR3 totals 17 residues. Between the trimmed V and J ends, which lost 4 bases and 5 bases, there was a span of 23 bases.

This clone was seen repeatedly, ten times or more. The chain links TRBV5-4 to TRBJ1-6, with D possibly matching TRBD1 (5 bases). This CDR3 is built from 14 residues. In germline, CDR1 is SGHNT, CDR2 YYREEE (reference sequence). The ends were cut back, 4 bases at V and 7 bases at J, with 12 bases in the middle. The CDR3 nucleotides read TGTGCCAGCAGCGTTGGGACGGTAAATTCACCCCTCCACTTT. This translates into CASSVGTVNSPLHF.

The rearrangement uses TRBV20-1 and TRBJ1-1; 7 bases map to TRBD1. This CDR3 contains 15 residues. J gave up 2 bases and V 4 bases, and 10 bases lay outside the gene matches. Germline assignment: CDR1 DFQATT and CDR2 SNEGSKA (reference sequence). CDR3 bases: TGCAGTGCTACACCCGGGACAGCCGACAACACTGAAGCTTTCTTT. Translated: CSATPGTADNTEAFF.

The CDR3 coding sequence is TGTGCCAGCAGTGAAAAAGTTACCGGGGAGCTGTTTTTT. Encoded protein: CASSEKVTGELFF. The chain links TRBV6-1 to TRBJ2-2; D gene uncertain. The V gene's germline CDR1 is MNHNS and CDR2 SASEGT. Trimming took off 2 bases at V and 5 bases at J, with 6 bases between the two ends. This CDR3 contains 13 residues.

This clone was seen ten or more times. This chain connects TRBV5-5 to TRBJ1-2; D is unresolved. The CDR3 is 14 amino acids. Between the trimmed V and J ends, which lost 3 bases and 4 bases, there was a span of 13 bases. The germline V gene encodes CDR1 SGHKS and CDR2 YYEKEE (reference sequence). The CDR3 DNA reads as TGTGCCAGCAGCTCGAACGGGCAGCCCTATGGCTACACCTTC. Translated, it gives CASSSNGQPYGYTF.

The chain carries TRBV7-9 and TRBJ1-2; 8 bases fit TRBD1. CDR3 length: 15 residues. Germline lookup yields CDR1 SEHNR and CDR2 FQNEAQ (reference sequence). V shed 0 bases and J 4 bases; nucleotides not matched to a gene: 4. CDR3 coding DNA: TGTGCCAGCAGCTTAGCCTCAGGGGGCGTCTATGGCTACACCTTC. As protein: CASSLASGGVYGYTF.

This clone was seen a few times. The chain links TRBV28 to TRBJ1-1; D might be TRBD1 (5 bases). The V end was cut by 3 bases, the J end by 4 bases, with 9 bases between. The CDR3 runs to 13 residues. Germline V gene lookup returns CDR1 MDHEN and CDR2 SYDVKM. CDR3 sequence reads: CASSFGGGTEAFF. The CDR3 DNA reads TGTGCCAGCAGTTTCGGCGGGGGCACTGAAGCTTTCTTT.

This clone was picked up a small number of times. The chain employs TRBV6-5 and TRBJ1-6; TRBD1 might be the D (6 bases). The V end lost 2 bases, the J end lost 8 bases, and 10 bases lay between the germline ends. Germline CDR1 is MNHEY and CDR2 is SVGAGI. This CDR3 spans 14 amino acids. This CDR3 reads CASSYGGPHSPLHF. Written as DNA, the CDR3 is TGTGCCAGCAGTTACGGGGGCCCCCATTCACCCCTCCACTTT.

A word on this clone: This may be a read error, as it is one base from a much larger clone. J is TRBJ1-1 and V is TRBV18; D unresolved. In germline, CDR1 is KGHSH, CDR2 LQKENI. The CDR3 covers 13 residues. CDR3 in amino acids: CTSSPSPNTEAFF. The CDR3 DNA reads TGTACCAGCTCTCCCTCCCCGAACACTGAAGCTTTCTTT.

The genes are TRBV5-1 and TRBJ1-1; 12 nucleotides agree with TRBD1. V shed 5 bases, J shed 5 bases, and the junction held 16 bases outside the gene matches. CDR1 SGHRS and CDR2 YFSETQ come from the germline V gene. The CDR3 is 18 amino acids. The CDR3 loop reads CASSTTYSGQGARTEAFF. CDR3 DNA: TGCGCCAGCAGTACTACCTATTCGGGACAGGGGGCGAGAACTGAAGCTTTCTTT. Full variable domain (rest looked up from reference TRBV5-1 and TRBJ1-1): KAGVTQTPRYLIKTRGQQVTLSCSPISGHRSVSWYQQTPGQGLQFLFEYFSETQRNKGNFPGRFSGRQFSNSRSEMNVSTLELGDSALYLCASSTTYSGQGARTEAFFGQGTRLTVV.

This clone was picked up many times. The genes are TRBV2 and TRBJ2-5; 13 nucleotides align to TRBD2. Germline-derived CDR1 and CDR2 are SNHLY and FYNNEI. The CDR3 totals 14 residues. J was trimmed by 3 bases and V by 8 bases; bases with no gene match: 3. The CDR3 coding sequence is TGTGCCAGCTCTGGGACTAGCGGGAAAGAGACCCAGTACTTC. Its translation is CASSGTSGKETQYF.

The chain couples TRBV18 to TRBJ2-3; TRBD1 agrees at 7 bases. The CDR3 contains 19 residues. The germline V gene has CDR1 KGHSH and CDR2 LQKENI. Losses at the gene ends were 1 base for V and 4 bases for J; bases not matched to a gene: 17. The CDR3 is CASSPRQTGIRKGSDTQYF. The CDR3, as DNA: TGTGCCAGCTCACCACGCCAGACAGGGATAAGAAAAGGGTCAGATACGCAGTATTTT.

By share, this clone counts as medium-sized. The chain uses TRBV6-1 and TRBJ2-3, with 10 nucleotides matching TRBD2. This CDR3 contains 14 residues. Per germline, CDR1 MNHNS and CDR2 SASEGT. J gave up 4 bases and V 2 bases, and 0 bases lay outside the gene matches. This chain's CDR3 is CASSELAGADTQYF. CDR3 DNA: TGTGCCAGCAGTGAACTAGCGGGAGCAGATACGCAGTATTTT.

The chain carries TRBV20-1 and TRBJ2-7; either TRBD1 or TRBD2 may supply D (6 bases each). Trimming shortened V by 3 bases and J by 6 bases, and 12 bases separated the two germline ends. The CDR3 length is 12 residues. The germline V gene has CDR1 DFQATT and CDR2 SNEGSKA (reference sequence). The CDR3 here is CSASLGGGEQYF. The CDR3, as DNA: TGCAGTGCTAGCCTAGGGGGAGGCGAGCAGTACTTC.

This clone was detected only a few times. The chain combines TRBV6-2 or TRBV6-3 with TRBJ1-2; D perhaps matches TRBD1 (6 bases). Germline V gives CDR1 MNHEY, CDR2 SVGEGT. CDR3 length equals 15 residues. The V and J ends lost 6 bases and 1 base respectively, with 15 bases between them. The CDR3 spells CASSQAGANNYGYTF. The DNA for the CDR3 is TGTGCCAGCAGCCAGGCAGGGGCGAATAACTATGGCTACACCTTC.

The table lists this clone with many counts. J is TRBJ2-7 and V is TRBV11-1; 9 positions match TRBD1. Germline CDR1 is SGHAT and CDR2 is FQDESV (reference sequence). CDR3 size: 14 residues. V lost 3 bases to trimming and J lost 7 bases; unmatched junction nucleotides: 7. CDR3 in DNA: TGTGCCAGCAGCTTCGGGACAGGGTTACAAGAGCAGTACTTC. Its translation is CASSFGTGLQEQYF.

This rearrangement joins TRBV20-1 to TRBJ1-5; the D is unclear. This CDR3 spans 18 amino acids. V gave up 0 bases and J gave up 0 bases, with 18 bases separating them. CDR1 is DFQATT, CDR2 SNEGSKA, per germline (reference sequence). CDR3 sequence reads: CSARDGQPPNYSNQPQHF. The CDR3 DNA follows: TGCAGTGCTAGAGATGGTCAGCCGCCGAATTATAGCAATCAGCCCCAGCATTTT.

The chain carries TRBV20-1 and TRBJ2-5; D gene ambiguous. Germline values: CDR1 DFQATT, CDR2 SNEGSKA (reference sequence). The V end was cut by 0 bases, the J end by 3 bases, with 14 bases between. The CDR3 is 15 residues long. The CDR3 DNA reads as TGCAGTGCTAGAGATATTGGTGGGCAAAAAGAGACCCAGTACTTC. As protein: CSARDIGGQKETQYF.

This clone has a handful of counts. The rearrangement uses TRBV6-2 or TRBV6-3 and TRBJ2-5; D not resolved. CDR1 is MNHEY, CDR2 SVGEGT, per germline. V was trimmed by 7 bases and J by 5 bases, leaving 14 bases between them. CDR3 length equals 13 residues. CDR3 nucleotides: TGTGCCAGCAAATTAGGAGACCGGGAGACCCAGTACTTC. Protein product: CASKLGDRETQYF.

About this clone itself: At one end, the junction sequence differs from germline, possibly due to a read error. The chain links TRBV11-3 to TRBJ1-1; weak D call: TRBD1 (6 bases). Looked up from germline, CDR1 is SGHNT and CDR2 is YENEEA. This CDR3 region has 15 residues. CDR3 in amino acids: CASSNLDSNSGEQYF. CDR3 in DNA: TGTGCCAGCAGCAATCTGGACAGTAACTCCGGAGAGCAGTACTTT.

The chain couples TRBV11-2 to TRBJ2-7, with no clear D. Per the germline V gene, CDR1 is SGHAT and CDR2 is FQNNGV. The CDR3 sequence is 17 residues long. V shed 0 bases and J shed 5 bases, with 20 bases lying between them. This chain's CDR3 is CASSLDPGRLAPNEQYF. CDR3 in DNA: TGTGCCAGCAGCTTAGATCCTGGCAGATTGGCACCCAACGAGCAGTACTTC. Combining the CDR3 with reference TRBV11-2 and TRBJ2-7 gives the whole variable domain EAGVAQSPRYKIIEKRQSVAFWCNPISGHATLYWYQQILGQGPKLLIQFQNNGVVDDSQLPKDRFSAERLKGVDSTLKIQPAKLEDSAVYLCASSLDPGRLAPNEQYFGPGTRLTVT.

The genes are TRBV7-9 and TRBJ1-1, with D possibly TRBD1 on 5 matching bases. Germline CDR1 and CDR2: SEHNR and FQNEAQ (reference sequence). V was cut by 5 bases and J by 4 bases, with 14 bases left in between. The CDR3 runs to 14 residues. This CDR3 reads CASSPSGGSTEAFF. The CDR3 DNA follows: TGTGCCAGCAGCCCTAGTGGGGGAAGCACTGAAGCTTTCTTT. Together with reference TRBV7-9 and TRBJ1-1, the CDR3 gives the full variable domain: DTGVSQNPRHKITKRGQNVTFRCDPISEHNRLYWYRQTLGQGPEFLTYFQNEAQLEKSRLLSDRFSAERPKGSFSTLEIQRTEQGDSAMYLCASSPSGGSTEAFFGQGTRLTVV.

Ten or more counts support this clone. The chain carries TRBV3-1 and TRBJ2-7; 8 bases align to TRBD1. The germline CDR1 and CDR2 sequences are LGHDT and YNNKEL (reference sequence). V was clipped by 1 base and J by 3 bases; unmatched bases: 5. This CDR3 is built from 15 residues. CDR3 bases: TGTGCCAGCAGCCAAGGGACAGGGTCTTTCTACGAGCAGTACTTC. It specifies CASSQGTGSFYEQYF.

At least ten counts were recorded for this clone. V is TRBV28 and J is TRBJ2-4; 7 bases match TRBD2. CDR1 is MDHEN and CDR2 is SYDVKM in the germline V gene. V dropped 3 bases and J dropped 7; count of bases not matched to a gene: 0. This CDR3 has 12 amino acids. The CDR3 coding sequence is TGTGCCAGCAGTTTGGGAGGGAACATTCAGTACTTC. Protein product: CASSLGGNIQYF.

The V gene is TRBV4-1, the J gene TRBJ1-1; D ambiguous. This CDR3 is 12 amino acids long. V shed 0 bases and J shed 11 bases, with 10 bases lying between them. Germline-derived CDR1 and CDR2 are MGHRA and YSYEKL. CDR3 bases: TGCGCCAGCAGCCAAGATCAATCCCCCGCTTTCTTT. It specifies CASSQDQSPAFF.

This clone was observed a few times. CDR3: CASINRHVWTEAFF. CDR3 DNA sequence: TGTGCCAGCATCAACAGGCATGTTTGGACTGAAGCTTTCTTT. The rearrangement uses TRBV6-1 and TRBJ1-1; tentative D call: TRBD1 (5 bases). The CDR3 loop spans 14 amino acids. Germline CDR1 and CDR2: MNHNS and SASEGT. V lost 7 bases to trimming and J lost 5 bases, with 17 bases between them.